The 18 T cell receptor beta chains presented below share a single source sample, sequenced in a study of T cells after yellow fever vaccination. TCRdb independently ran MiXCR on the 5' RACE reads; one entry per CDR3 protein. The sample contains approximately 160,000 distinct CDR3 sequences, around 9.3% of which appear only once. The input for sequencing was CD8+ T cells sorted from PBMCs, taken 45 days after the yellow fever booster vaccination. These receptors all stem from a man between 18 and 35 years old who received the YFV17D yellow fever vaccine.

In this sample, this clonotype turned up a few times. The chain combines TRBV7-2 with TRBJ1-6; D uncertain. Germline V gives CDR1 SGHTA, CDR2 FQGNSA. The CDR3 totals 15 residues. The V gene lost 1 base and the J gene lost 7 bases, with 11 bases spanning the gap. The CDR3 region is CASSLDRAWNSPLHF. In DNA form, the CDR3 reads TGTGCCAGCAGCTTAGACCGTGCTTGGAATTCACCCCTCCACTTT.

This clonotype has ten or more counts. The CDR3 region has the DNA TGTGCCAGCATTCCGGGACTAGAGGTCGGGGAGCTGTTTTTT. It yields the protein CASIPGLEVGELFF. V usage is TRBV6-5 and J usage is TRBJ2-2; 8 bases line up with TRBD2. The V gene's germline CDR1 is MNHEY and CDR2 SVGAGI. This CDR3 spans 14 amino acids. J gave up 7 bases and V 7 bases, and 8 bases lay outside the gene matches.

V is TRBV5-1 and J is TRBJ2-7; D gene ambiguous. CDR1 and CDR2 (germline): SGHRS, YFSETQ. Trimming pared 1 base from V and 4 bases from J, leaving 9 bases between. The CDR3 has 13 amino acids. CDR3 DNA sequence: TGCGCCAGCAGCTTGCGTGGGGTTTACGAGCAGTACTTC. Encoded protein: CASSLRGVYEQYF.

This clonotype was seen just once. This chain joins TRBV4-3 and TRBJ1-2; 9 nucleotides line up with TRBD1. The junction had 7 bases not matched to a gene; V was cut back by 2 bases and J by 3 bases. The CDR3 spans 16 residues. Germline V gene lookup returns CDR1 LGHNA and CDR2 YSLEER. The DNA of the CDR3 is TGCGCCAGCAGCCAACGATTACAGGGGGCGGACTATGGCTACACCTTC. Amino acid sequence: CASSQRLQGADYGYTF.

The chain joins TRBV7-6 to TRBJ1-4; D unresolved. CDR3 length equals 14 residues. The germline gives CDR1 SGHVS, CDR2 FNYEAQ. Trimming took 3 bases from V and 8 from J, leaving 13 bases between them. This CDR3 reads CASSLNLLGEKLFF. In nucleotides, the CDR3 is TGTGCCAGCAGCTTGAATTTACTTGGGGAAAAACTGTTTTTT.

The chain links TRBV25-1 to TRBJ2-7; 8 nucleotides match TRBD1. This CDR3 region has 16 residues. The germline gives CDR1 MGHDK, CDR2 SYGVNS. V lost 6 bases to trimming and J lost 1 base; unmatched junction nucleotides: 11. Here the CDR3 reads CASRPTGGETSYEQYF. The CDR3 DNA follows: TGTGCCAGCAGACCCACAGGGGGAGAAACGTCCTACGAGCAGTACTTC.

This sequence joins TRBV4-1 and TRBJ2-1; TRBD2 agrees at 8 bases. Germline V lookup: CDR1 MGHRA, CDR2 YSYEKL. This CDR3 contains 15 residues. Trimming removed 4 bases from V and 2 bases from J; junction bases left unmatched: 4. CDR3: CASSRGAGAYNEQFF. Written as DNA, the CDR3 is TGCGCCAGCAGCCGGGGAGCGGGGGCCTACAATGAGCAGTTCTTC.

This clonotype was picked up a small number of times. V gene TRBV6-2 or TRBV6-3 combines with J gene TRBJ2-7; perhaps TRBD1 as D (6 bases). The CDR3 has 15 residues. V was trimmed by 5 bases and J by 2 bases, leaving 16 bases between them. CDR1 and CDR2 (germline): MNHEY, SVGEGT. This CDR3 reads CASSPLRGITYEQYV. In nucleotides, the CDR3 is TGTGCCAGCAGTCCTCTCAGGGGCATCACCTACGAGCAGTACGTC.

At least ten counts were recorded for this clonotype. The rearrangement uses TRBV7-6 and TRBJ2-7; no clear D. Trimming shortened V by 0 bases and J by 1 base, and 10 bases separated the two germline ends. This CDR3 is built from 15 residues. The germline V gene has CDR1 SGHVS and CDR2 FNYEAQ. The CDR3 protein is CASSLARQGSYEQYF. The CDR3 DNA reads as TGTGCCAGCAGCTTAGCAAGACAAGGGTCCTACGAGCAGTACTTC.

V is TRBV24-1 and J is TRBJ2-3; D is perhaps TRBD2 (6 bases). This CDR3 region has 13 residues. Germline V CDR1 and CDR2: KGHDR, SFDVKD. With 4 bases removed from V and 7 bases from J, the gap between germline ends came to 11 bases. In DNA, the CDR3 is TGTGCCACCAGTGAGGAGGGTGCAAATACGCAGTATTTT. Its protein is CATSEEGANTQYF.

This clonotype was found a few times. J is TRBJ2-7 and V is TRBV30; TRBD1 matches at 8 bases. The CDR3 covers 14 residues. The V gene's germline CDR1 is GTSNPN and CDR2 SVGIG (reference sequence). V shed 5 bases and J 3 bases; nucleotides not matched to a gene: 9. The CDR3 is CAWGIGQGIYEQYF. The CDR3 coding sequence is TGTGCCTGGGGTATCGGACAGGGAATCTACGAGCAGTACTTC.

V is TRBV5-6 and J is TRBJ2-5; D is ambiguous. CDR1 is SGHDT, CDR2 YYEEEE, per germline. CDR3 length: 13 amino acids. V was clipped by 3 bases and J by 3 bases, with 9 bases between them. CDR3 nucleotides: TGTGCCAGCAGCTCCGGCAGCGAAGAGACCCAGTACTTC. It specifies CASSSGSEETQYF.

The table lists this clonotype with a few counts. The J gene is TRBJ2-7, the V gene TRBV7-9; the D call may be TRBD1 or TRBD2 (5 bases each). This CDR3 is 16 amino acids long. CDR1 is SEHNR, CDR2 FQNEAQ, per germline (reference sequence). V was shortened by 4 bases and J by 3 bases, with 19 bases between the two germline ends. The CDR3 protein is CASSSGSSGLNYEQYV. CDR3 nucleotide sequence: TGTGCCAGCAGCTCCGGGTCGTCGGGGCTGAACTACGAGCAGTACGTC.

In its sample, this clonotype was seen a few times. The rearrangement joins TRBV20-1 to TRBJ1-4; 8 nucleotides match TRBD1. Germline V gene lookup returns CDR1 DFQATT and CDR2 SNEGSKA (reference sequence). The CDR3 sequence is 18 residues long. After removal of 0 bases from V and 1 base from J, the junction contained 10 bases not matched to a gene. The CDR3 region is CSARDVGRGPETNEKLFF. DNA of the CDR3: TGCAGTGCTAGAGACGTGGGCAGGGGGCCCGAAACTAATGAAAAACTGTTTTTT.

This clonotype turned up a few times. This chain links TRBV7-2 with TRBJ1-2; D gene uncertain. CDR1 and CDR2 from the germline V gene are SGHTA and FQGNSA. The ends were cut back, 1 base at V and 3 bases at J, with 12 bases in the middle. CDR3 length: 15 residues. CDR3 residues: CASSLDIERYYGYTF. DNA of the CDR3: TGTGCCAGCAGCTTAGACATTGAGCGGTACTATGGCTACACCTTC. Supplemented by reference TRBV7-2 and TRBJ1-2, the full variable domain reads GAGVSQSPSNKVTEKGKDVELRCDPISGHTALYWYRQSLGQGLEFLIYFQGNSAPDKSGLPSDRFSAERTGGSVSTLTIQRTQQEDSAVYLCASSLDIERYYGYTFGSGTRLTVV.

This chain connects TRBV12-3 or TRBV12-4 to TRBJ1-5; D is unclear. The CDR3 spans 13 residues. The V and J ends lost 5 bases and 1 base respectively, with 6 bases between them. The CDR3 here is CASSQHSNQPQHF. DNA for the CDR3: TGTGCCAGCAGTCAGCACAGCAATCAGCCCCAGCATTTT.

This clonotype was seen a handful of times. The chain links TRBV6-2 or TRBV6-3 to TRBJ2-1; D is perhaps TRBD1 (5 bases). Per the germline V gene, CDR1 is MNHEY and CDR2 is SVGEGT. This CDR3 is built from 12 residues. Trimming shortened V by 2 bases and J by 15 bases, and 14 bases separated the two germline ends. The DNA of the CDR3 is TGTGCCAGCAGTTACGCCAGGGTGAGCAGGTTCTTC. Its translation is CASSYARVSRFF.

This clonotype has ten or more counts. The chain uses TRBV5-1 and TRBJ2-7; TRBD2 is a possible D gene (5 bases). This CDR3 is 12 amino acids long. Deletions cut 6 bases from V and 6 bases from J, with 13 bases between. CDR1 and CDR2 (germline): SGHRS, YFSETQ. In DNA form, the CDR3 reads TGCGCCAGCACCGGGGAAACCCTCGAGCAGTACTTC. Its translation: CASTGETLEQYF.